The text below deals with one T cell receptor beta chain. From mRNA, alpha and beta CDR3 regions were amplified using semiquantitative ARM-PCR. Tagged nested gene-specific primers were used first, then communal superprimers amplified exponentially. TCRdb re-called the multiplex PCR reads with MiXCR, one entry per CDR3 protein. The profile covers approximately 15,000 distinct CDR3 sequences, with 60% appearing a single time and roughly 2% taken by the ten largest. These data come from a study of relationships among human T cell subsets. Regulatory T cells were selected from positively selected CD4+ cells using anti-CD25 beads. Germline CDR1 is MDHEN and CDR2 is SYDVKM. CDR3 length: 12 amino acids. The germline V and J ends were trimmed by 6 bases and 3 bases, with 9 bases remaining between them.

The J gene is TRBJ2-7, the V gene TRBV28, with D hard to call. The material sequenced was Tregs sorted from blood. The origin of this receptor is a man aged 40-49 years in good health. CDR3 loop: CASRNQNYEQYF. The CDR3 DNA reads as TGTGCCAGCAGAAACCAAAACTACGAGCAGTACTTC.